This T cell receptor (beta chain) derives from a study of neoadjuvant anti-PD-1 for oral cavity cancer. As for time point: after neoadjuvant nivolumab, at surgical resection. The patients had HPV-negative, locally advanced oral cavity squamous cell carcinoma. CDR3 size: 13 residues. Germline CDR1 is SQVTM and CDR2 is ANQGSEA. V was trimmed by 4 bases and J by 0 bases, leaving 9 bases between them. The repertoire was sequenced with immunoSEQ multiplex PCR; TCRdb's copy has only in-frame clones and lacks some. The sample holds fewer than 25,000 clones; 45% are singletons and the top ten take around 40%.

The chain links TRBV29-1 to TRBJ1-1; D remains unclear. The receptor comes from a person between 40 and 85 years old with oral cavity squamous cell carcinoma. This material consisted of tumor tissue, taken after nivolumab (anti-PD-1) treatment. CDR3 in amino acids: CSVGPAMNTEAFF. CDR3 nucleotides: TGCAGCGTTGGACCCGCAATGAACACTGAAGCTTTCTTT. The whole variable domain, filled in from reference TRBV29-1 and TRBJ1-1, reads SAVISQKPSRDICQRGTSLTIQCQVDSQVTMMFWYRQQPGQSLTLIATANQGSEATYESGFVIDKFPISRPNLTFSTLTVSNMSPEDSSIYLCSVGPAMNTEAFFGQGTRLTVV.